Below, 22 T cell receptor beta chains from the same sample are listed, as sequenced in a study of early T cells in non-severe SARS-CoV-2 infection. TCRdb re-analysed the 5' RACE reads in MiXCR, keeping a single row per CDR3 protein. The sample carries some 29,000 distinct CDR3 sequences, 5.7% recorded once. The specimen was whole blood. The receptors here all came from an adult who was a healthcare worker with PCR-confirmed SARS-CoV-2 infection or an uninfected control (not recorded which).

This clonotype was found many times. The genes are TRBV18 and TRBJ2-5; TRBD2 might be the D (6 bases). The CDR3 is 12 residues long. Deletions cut 3 bases from V and 4 bases from J, with 6 bases between. Germline CDR1 KGHSH, CDR2 LQKENI. The CDR3 DNA sequence: TGTGCCAGCTCACCGGAGGGAGAGACCCAGTACTTC. Its protein is CASSPEGETQYF.

The V call is TRBV7-6, the J call TRBJ2-3; D is unresolved. Germline V CDR1 and CDR2: SGHVS, FNYEAQ. This CDR3 has 12 amino acids. V shed 5 bases and J shed 8 bases, with 11 bases lying between them. The CDR3 sequence is CASSNRVVTQYF. The CDR3, as DNA: TGTGCCAGCAGCAACCGGGTTGTTACGCAGTATTTT.

The table lists this clonotype with many counts. The rearrangement joins TRBV28 to TRBJ2-5; a possible D gene is TRBD1 (6 bases). This CDR3 has 14 residues. CDR1 and CDR2 (germline): MDHEN, SYDVKM. Trimming stripped 5 bases from V and 5 bases from J, with 15 bases between. The CDR3 sequence is CASSPRQAGETQYF. The CDR3 coding sequence is TGTGCCAGCAGTCCTCGACAGGCTGGGGAGACCCAGTACTTC.

This clonotype was seen a handful of times. The J gene is TRBJ1-1, the V gene TRBV19; D is undetermined. V was shortened by 9 bases and J by 3 bases, with 11 bases between the two germline ends. Looked up from germline, CDR1 is LNHDA and CDR2 is SQIVND (reference sequence). The CDR3 is 12 amino acids. For the CDR3, the DNA is TGTGCCAGCAGAGATTTGGACACTGAAGCTTTCTTT. It encodes CASRDLDTEAFF.

The rearrangement uses TRBV3-1 and TRBJ1-1, with TRBD1 as a possible D gene (6 bases). Germline V lookup: CDR1 LGHDT, CDR2 YNNKEL (reference sequence). The V end lost 6 bases, the J end lost 4 bases, and 24 bases lay between the germline ends. CDR3 length: 17 residues. CDR3 loop: CASRPEGVTDIRTEAFF. CDR3 nucleotides: TGTGCCAGCAGACCCGAGGGGGTGACGGATATTCGCACTGAAGCTTTCTTT.

This clonotype was detected many times. The rearrangement links TRBV7-2 to TRBJ2-3, with 8 bases identical to TRBD2. Trimming removed 4 bases from V and 3 bases from J; junction bases left unmatched: 12. CDR3 length: 17 amino acids. CDR1 SGHTA and CDR2 FQGNSA come from the germline V gene. The CDR3 reads CASSSIAGFPFTDTQYF. The CDR3 DNA reads TGTGCCAGCAGCTCCATAGCGGGGTTTCCATTTACAGATACGCAGTATTTT.

This clonotype was seen ten or more times. The chain carries TRBV4-3 and TRBJ2-5; no definite D call. The CDR3 sequence is 13 residues long. The V and J ends lost 4 bases and 3 bases respectively, with 9 bases between them. In germline, CDR1 is LGHNA, CDR2 YSLEER. CDR3: CASSRWSEETQYF. The CDR3 nucleotides are TGCGCCAGCAGCCGCTGGTCCGAAGAGACCCAGTACTTC.

This clonotype was detected many times. The chain joins TRBV11-2 to TRBJ2-1; D call uncertain. V was cut by 3 bases and J by 0 bases, with 15 bases left in between. This CDR3 is built from 17 residues. Germline V gives CDR1 SGHAT, CDR2 FQNNGV. CDR3 nucleotides: TGTGCCAGCAGCTTCAGCCCAGGACGGAGCTCCTACAATGAGCAGTTCTTC. It codes for CASSFSPGRSSYNEQFF.

This clonotype has at least ten counts. The rearrangement uses TRBV29-1 and TRBJ2-5; tentative D call: TRBD1 (5 bases). CDR3 length: 12 residues. V was shortened by 4 bases and J by 4 bases, with 10 bases between the two germline ends. The germline V gene encodes CDR1 SQVTM and CDR2 ANQGSEA. DNA for the CDR3: TGCAGCGTTGTCAGACAGATAGAGACCCAGTACTTC. This codes for CSVVRQIETQYF. The complete variable domain, with remaining parts taken from reference TRBV29-1 and TRBJ2-5, reads SAVISQKPSRDICQRGTSLTIQCQVDSQVTMMFWYRQQPGQSLTLIATANQGSEATYESGFVIDKFPISRPNLTFSTLTVSNMSPEDSSIYLCSVVRQIETQYFGPGTRLLVL.

This clonotype was seen many times. V usage is TRBV6-2 or TRBV6-3 and J usage is TRBJ1-2; D not resolved. The CDR3 is 11 amino acids. Germline CDR1 is MNHEY and CDR2 is SVGEGT. The germline V and J ends were trimmed by 2 bases and 5 bases, with 3 bases remaining between them. Here the CDR3 DNA reads TGTGCCAGCAGTTACGAGTATGGCTACACCTTC. Protein sequence: CASSYEYGYTF.

This clonotype was seen many times. The genes are TRBV7-2 and TRBJ2-7; D ambiguous. The V and J ends lost 5 bases and 9 bases respectively, with 17 bases between them. CDR3 length: 13 residues. Germline CDR1 is SGHTA and CDR2 is FQGNSA. Written as DNA, the CDR3 is TGTGCCAGCAGCCCCTCACAGCGTTCTCTGCAGTACTTC. Translation gives CASSPSQRSLQYF.

This clonotype appeared many times. This CDR3 is CSVEEVSYTQYF. The CDR3 bases are TGCAGCGTTGAAGAAGTCAGCTATACGCAGTATTTT. This chain links TRBV29-1 with TRBJ2-3; D uncertain. Germline lookup yields CDR1 SQVTM and CDR2 ANQGSEA. The CDR3 loop spans 12 amino acids. The germline V and J ends were trimmed by 0 bases and 7 bases, with 8 bases remaining between them.

This clonotype was recorded many times. This chain connects TRBV7-7 to TRBJ2-3; TRBD2 agrees at 10 bases. The germline gives CDR1 SSHAT, CDR2 FNYEAQ (reference sequence). CDR3 length: 15 residues. After removal of 5 bases from V and 1 base from J, the junction contained 3 bases not matched to a gene. The CDR3 loop reads CASSRTSGGTDTQYF. CDR3 nucleotide sequence: TGTGCCAGCAGCCGTACTAGCGGGGGCACAGATACGCAGTATTTT.

This clonotype was counted ten times or more. The chain has TRBV6-2 or TRBV6-3 and TRBJ1-5; tentative D call: TRBD1 (5 bases). The V gene lost 7 bases and the J gene lost 2 bases, with 12 bases spanning the gap. Germline V gene lookup returns CDR1 MNHEY and CDR2 SVGEGT. CDR3 length: 14 amino acids. CDR3 coding DNA: TGTGCCAGCACCCAGGGAATGCGCAATCAGCCCCAGCATTTT. Translated, it gives CASTQGMRNQPQHF.

This clonotype was counted at least ten times. The rearrangement uses TRBV24-1 and TRBJ2-3, with a tentative D call TRBD2 (6 bases). Per the germline V gene, CDR1 is KGHDR and CDR2 is SFDVKD. V lost 0 bases to trimming and J lost 4 bases, with 16 bases between them. The CDR3 length is 17 residues. CDR3 nucleotide sequence: TGTGCCACCAGTGATTTGCTGCGGGGCGAAGCGTCAGATACGCAGTATTTT. Its protein is CATSDLLRGEASDTQYF.

The chain recombines TRBV7-2 with TRBJ1-1; no definite D call. Germline V gene sequence: CDR1 SGHTA, CDR2 FQGNSA. This CDR3 is 12 amino acids long. Trimming stripped 2 bases from V and 5 bases from J, with 6 bases between. CDR3: CASSLQLTEAFF. Written as DNA, the CDR3 is TGTGCCAGCAGCTTACAGCTAACTGAAGCTTTCTTT.

This chain uses TRBV4-3 with TRBJ2-7, with TRBD1 as a possible D gene (5 bases). V was cut by 4 bases and J by 5 bases, with 15 bases left in between. CDR1 is LGHNA and CDR2 is YSLEER in the germline V gene. CDR3 length: 14 amino acids. CDR3 loop: CASSLGAGRDEQYF. The CDR3, as DNA: TGCGCCAGCAGCCTAGGGGCAGGGCGCGACGAGCAGTACTTC.

This clonotype was seen repeatedly, ten times or more. V gene TRBV7-9 combines with J gene TRBJ1-1; D gene uncertain. V was clipped by 1 base and J by 7 bases, with 7 bases between them. Germline V gives CDR1 SEHNR, CDR2 FQNEAQ (reference sequence). The CDR3 has 12 residues. This CDR3 is CASSLGLGEAFF. The CDR3 nucleotides read TGTGCCAGCAGCTTAGGGTTAGGTGAAGCTTTCTTT.

J is TRBJ2-1 and V is TRBV19, with 12 bases lining up with TRBD2. The CDR3 is 14 amino acids. The trim removed 5 bases at V and 5 bases at J, leaving 1 base unmatched. Germline V gene sequence: CDR1 LNHDA, CDR2 SQIVND (reference sequence). The CDR3 reads CASSLAGGDNEQFF. The CDR3 DNA reads as TGTGCCAGTAGTCTAGCGGGGGGGGACAATGAGCAGTTCTTC.

In its sample, this clonotype was seen many times. The CDR3 bases are TGCGCCAGCAGCCAAGAGCGCCAGGGGCAAATAAATAATTCACCCCTCCACTTT. This sequence encodes CASSQERQGQINNSPLHF. The chain links TRBV4-3 to TRBJ1-6, with D tentatively TRBD1 (6 bases). The germline CDR1 and CDR2 sequences are LGHNA and YSLEER. The CDR3 loop spans 18 amino acids. V shed 0 bases and J shed 5 bases, with 17 bases lying between them.

This clonotype was counted ten times or more. This chain links TRBV28 with TRBJ2-3; 8 nucleotides match TRBD1. The germline CDR1 and CDR2 sequences are MDHEN and SYDVKM. There are 14 residues in the CDR3. V lost 6 bases and J lost 6; bases outside the gene matches: 8. The CDR3 DNA is TGTGCCAGCAGCGATGGACAGGGTACGGATACGCAGTATTTT. Amino acids: CASSDGQGTDTQYF.

This clonotype has at least ten counts. The gene calls are TRBV9 and TRBJ1-2; no reliable D call. This CDR3 comprises 12 residues. Per germline, CDR1 SGDLS and CDR2 YYNGEE. The ends were cut back, 3 bases at V and 1 base at J, with 4 bases in the middle. For the CDR3, the DNA is TGTGCCAGCAGCGCTCTTAACTATGGCTACACCTTC. This codes for CASSALNYGYTF.